This entry is about one TCR beta chain. No antigen is known for it. A single record per CDR3 protein comes from TCRdb applying MiXCR to the reads. The data hold 650,000 to 900,000 distinct CDR3 sequences, with 25% to 35% observed a single time. These data come from a study of T cell repertoires in cytomegalovirus infection. Study-level background: HLA-B-restricted CMV epitopes that are well studied, plus recently identified HLA-C-restricted ones, were used by the study.

This CDR3 has 15 amino acids. Germline CDR1 and CDR2: MNHNY and SVGAGI (reference sequence). V was clipped by 7 bases and J by 5 bases; unmatched bases: 9. This sequence was found in a human donor in good health (CMV status not recorded). Some clones in this sample may be carry-over from other donors' samples. V is TRBV6-6 and J is TRBJ1-5, with 9 bases identical to TRBD1. Source: cultured CD8+ T cells from PBMCs, taken from culture after CMV antigen stimulation. The CDR3 protein is CASIVGTGLDQPQHF. For the CDR3, the DNA is TGTGCCAGCATCGTGGGGACAGGGTTAGATCAGCCCCAGCATTTT.